Shown below are 17 T cell receptor beta chains from a single sample sequenced in a study of T cell responses to AZD1222 COVID-19 vaccine. Data came from immunoSEQ multiplex PCR; TCRdb stores just in-frame clones and leaves some out. This table has fewer than 120,000 clones, 80% to 95% appearing once. This material consisted of peripheral blood, taken 28 days after the second AZD1222 dose. Every receptor here comes from an adult who received the AZD1222 COVID-19 vaccine.

The V gene is TRBV29-1, the J gene TRBJ1-2, with 7 positions matching TRBD1. There are 13 residues in the CDR3. The J segment lost 4 bases and the V segment lost 7 bases, leaving 9 bases of the junction unmatched. Germline assignment: CDR1 SQVTM and CDR2 ANQGSEA. The CDR3 sequence: CSARQGDGYGYTF. The DNA of the CDR3 is TGCAGCGCCCGCCAGGGGGATGGCTATGGCTACACCTTC.

The CDR3 nucleotides read TGTGCCAGCAGTGAGTTTGCGGGGGGCCTAGAGACCCAGTACTTC. Translating gives CASSEFAGGLETQYF. The chain joins TRBV2 to TRBJ2-5, with 8 bases fitting TRBD2. The CDR3 runs 15 residues. V lost 3 bases and J lost 4; bases outside the gene matches: 7. Per the germline V gene, CDR1 is SNHLY and CDR2 is FYNNEI.

This clone has only a few counts. This chain joins TRBV7-2 and TRBJ2-3, with 8 bases identical to TRBD2. This CDR3 contains 17 residues. The germline V gene has CDR1 SGHTA and CDR2 FQGNSA. V lost 0 bases, J lost 5 bases, and 10 bases stayed unmatched. The CDR3: CASSLAIRGGPGDTQYF. The CDR3 nucleotides are TGTGCCAGCAGCTTAGCGATTCGGGGGGGCCCGGGAGATACGCAGTATTTT.

In its sample, this clone was seen once. The chain employs TRBV15 and TRBJ2-4; TRBD1 agrees at 7 bases. Germline CDR1 reads LNHNV; CDR2 reads YYDKDF (reference sequence). The ends lost 8 bases at V and 3 bases at J; junction bases unmatched: 13. The CDR3 is made up of 16 amino acids. This chain's CDR3 is CATGGRTGQSKNIQYF. The CDR3 DNA is TGTGCCACCGGGGGAAGGACAGGTCAAAGCAAAAACATTCAGTACTTC.

This chain links TRBV4-1 with TRBJ2-3; possibly TRBD2 for D (6 bases). The germline gives CDR1 MGHRA, CDR2 YSYEKL. The CDR3 sequence is 17 residues long. The V gene lost 0 bases and the J gene lost 0 bases, with 13 bases spanning the gap. The CDR3 DNA follows: TGCGCCAGCAGCCAAGATAGGGAGGCTACTAGCACAGATACGCAGTATTTT. Translated, it gives CASSQDREATSTDTQYF.

This chain links TRBV6-4 with TRBJ1-6; D remains unclear. V was clipped by 3 bases and J by 7 bases, with 13 bases between them. The CDR3 sequence is 15 residues long. The germline gives CDR1 MRHNA, CDR2 SNTAGT. The CDR3 reads CASSEVGQANSPLHF. DNA for the CDR3: TGTGCCAGCAGTGAGGTGGGTCAGGCGAATTCACCCCTCCACTTT.

This clone was detected once. V is TRBV5-6 and J is TRBJ1-1, with TRBD1 matching 7 bases. The junction had 2 bases not matched to a gene; V was cut back by 0 bases and J by 0 bases. Germline assignment: CDR1 SGHDT and CDR2 YYEEEE. There are 15 residues in the CDR3. The CDR3 spells CASSLVDRMNTEAFF. As DNA, the CDR3 is TGTGCCAGCAGCTTGGTGGACAGGATGAACACTGAAGCTTTCTTT.

The chain carries TRBV6-4 and TRBJ2-1; TRBD1 or TRBD2 may be the D gene (6 bases each). The germline V gene has CDR1 MRHNA and CDR2 SNTAGT. V was cut by 0 bases and J by 4 bases, with 10 bases left in between. This CDR3 comprises 15 residues. CDR3 in amino acids: CASSDSGGAYNEQFF. The DNA for the CDR3 is TGTGCCAGCAGTGACTCGGGGGGCGCGTACAATGAGCAGTTCTTC.

The chain recombines TRBV4-2 with TRBJ2-5, with 14 bases that match TRBD2. V shed 2 bases and J 0 bases; nucleotides not matched to a gene: 11. The CDR3 runs 20 residues. Germline V gene data show CDR1 as LGHNA and CDR2 as YNFKEQ. For the CDR3, the DNA is TGTGCCAGCAGCCAATCACAGGGGACTAGCGGGGGCCACCACCAAGAGACCCAGTACTTC. As protein: CASSQSQGTSGGHHQETQYF.

This clone has just one count. The chain is built from TRBV7-2 and TRBJ1-4; D gene uncertain. CDR1 and CDR2 from the germline V gene are SGHTA and FQGNSA. Between the trimmed V and J ends, which lost 5 bases and 7 bases, there was a span of 14 bases. CDR3 length: 14 residues. CDR3 bases: TGTGCCAGCAGCCCTAAGTATCTAGGTGAAAAACTGTTTTTT. Protein product: CASSPKYLGEKLFF.

The chain couples TRBV29-1 to TRBJ2-1, with 7 bases matching TRBD2. The CDR3 contains 11 residues. J lost 9 bases, V lost 2 bases, and 1 base had no gene match. CDR1 SQVTM and CDR2 ANQGSEA come from the germline V gene. The CDR3, as DNA: TGCAGCGTTGAACGCGGGAGTGAGCAGTTCTTC. It specifies CSVERGSEQFF.

The genes are TRBV7-2 and TRBJ1-6; D is ambiguous. This CDR3 contains 15 residues. Trimming removed 5 bases from V and 3 bases from J, with 11 bases in between. Germline V gene data show CDR1 as SGHTA and CDR2 as FQGNSA. CDR3 sequence: CASSPLGFYNSPLHF. CDR3 DNA sequence: TGTGCCAGCAGCCCCCTCGGATTCTATAATTCACCCCTCCACTTT. The full variable domain, its missing parts supplied by reference TRBV7-2 and TRBJ1-6, is GAGVSQSPSNKVTEKGKDVELRCDPISGHTALYWYRQSLGQGLEFLIYFQGNSAPDKSGLPSDRFSAERTGGSVSTLTIQRTQQEDSAVYLCASSPLGFYNSPLHFGNGTRLTVT.

This chain links TRBV4-2 with TRBJ1-4; no firm D call. Trimming removed 2 bases from V and 5 bases from J, with 12 bases in between. The germline CDR1 and CDR2 sequences are LGHNA and YNFKEQ. The CDR3 runs to 15 residues. For the CDR3, the DNA is TGTGCCAGCAGCCAACCCAACGGAGGCAATGAAAAACTGTTTTTT. This gives the protein CASSQPNGGNEKLFF.

The chain carries TRBV14 and TRBJ2-7; no clear D. There are 13 residues in the CDR3. Germline V gene sequence: CDR1 SGHDN, CDR2 FVKESK. V lost 4 bases, J lost 7 bases, and 14 bases lay in between. The CDR3 sequence: CASSRLTVGEQYF. Here the CDR3 DNA reads TGTGCCAGCAGCCGGCTTACGGTAGGTGAGCAGTACTTC.

The chain has TRBV29-1 and TRBJ2-2; the D gene is possibly TRBD1 (5 bases). This CDR3 has 14 amino acids. Trimming left V 7 bases short and J 6 bases short, with 18 bases between. CDR1 is SQVTM and CDR2 is ANQGSEA in the germline V gene. The CDR3 sequence is CSAASNAGSGELFF. The CDR3, as DNA: TGCAGCGCCGCATCCAACGCAGGGTCCGGGGAGCTGTTTTTT.

The rearrangement links TRBV18 to TRBJ2-2; D not resolved. In germline, CDR1 is KGHSH, CDR2 LQKENI. V gave up 5 bases and J gave up 4 bases, with 8 bases separating them. The CDR3 is made up of 13 amino acids. This CDR3 is CASSELRTGELFF. The CDR3 DNA follows: TGTGCCAGCTCAGAATTACGCACCGGGGAGCTGTTTTTT.

The rearrangement uses TRBV6-5 and TRBJ2-7, with TRBD1 matching over 7 bases. The CDR3 contains 15 residues. Germline V gene lookup returns CDR1 MNHEY and CDR2 SVGAGI. V was clipped by 6 bases and J by 2 bases; unmatched bases: 10. CDR3 protein: CASSPDPGQTYEQYF. Here the CDR3 DNA reads TGTGCCAGCAGCCCCGACCCGGGACAGACCTACGAGCAGTACTTC.